These 28 T cell receptor beta chains came from one sample sequenced in a study of cytomegalovirus exposure and HLA in healthy donors. With 60 Vbeta and 13 Jbeta primers, the PCR was carried out. Some clones are missing from TCRdb's copy, which holds only in-frame ones; the method was immunoSEQ multiplex PCR. The profile shows 150,000 or so clones, roughly 85% of them singletons. Sample: PBMCs. Source of these receptors: a man aged 18 to 29 in good health and CMV-seropositive.

V and J are TRBV10-3 and TRBJ2-5; a possible D gene is TRBD2 (5 bases). Between the trimmed V and J ends, which lost 2 bases and 2 bases, there was a span of 9 bases. The CDR3 sequence is 14 residues long. The V gene's germline CDR1 is ENHRY and CDR2 SYGVKD. The CDR3 region is CAISERTAQETQYF. The DNA of the CDR3 is TGTGCCATCAGTGAGCGGACTGCTCAAGAGACCCAGTACTTC.

The chain recombines TRBV4-3 with TRBJ2-7; TRBD1 matches 9 bases. The CDR3 consists of 15 residues. V lost 6 bases, J lost 1 base, and 7 bases stayed unmatched. Germline values: CDR1 LGHNA, CDR2 YSLEER. CDR3 nucleotide sequence: TGCGCCAGCAGAGTTGGACAGGGGTCTTCCTACGAGCAGTACTTC. It is translated as CASRVGQGSSYEQYF.

V usage is TRBV30 and J usage is TRBJ1-2; perhaps TRBD1 as D (5 bases). The V and J ends lost 8 bases and 2 bases respectively, with 15 bases between them. Germline CDR1 and CDR2: GTSNPN and SVGIG (reference sequence). The CDR3 length is 13 residues. The CDR3 region is CALEAQVNYGYTF. For the CDR3, the DNA is TGTGCCCTGGAAGCACAGGTGAACTATGGCTACACCTTC. Based on the CDR3 plus reference TRBV30 and TRBJ1-2, the full variable domain is SQTIHQWPATLVQPVGSPLSLECTVEGTSNPNLYWYRQAAGRGLQLLFYSVGIGQISSEVPQNLSASRPQDRQFILSSKKLLLSDSGFYLCALEAQVNYGYTFGSGTRLTVV.

The CDR3 loop is CAARRGGLTNEKLFF. The CDR3 region has the DNA TGTGCCGCTAGGCGTGGCGGGTTAACTAATGAAAAACTGTTTTTT. The rearrangement uses TRBV6-5 and TRBJ1-4; D not resolved. The germline V and J ends were trimmed by 11 bases and 1 base, with 17 bases remaining between them. The germline V gene encodes CDR1 MNHEY and CDR2 SVGAGI. The CDR3 totals 15 residues.

This chain uses TRBV7-2 with TRBJ2-5; D remains ambiguous. There are 11 residues in the CDR3. Germline V gene sequence: CDR1 SGHTA, CDR2 FQGNSA. Trimming left V 2 bases short and J 7 bases short, with 5 bases between. The CDR3 protein is CASSLSGTQYF. DNA of the CDR3: TGTGCCAGCAGCTTATCAGGGACCCAGTACTTC.

In nucleotides, the CDR3 is TGTGCCAGCAGTTTGTCTCGGACAGGGGGCAATGAAGATACGCAGTATTTT. This codes for CASSLSRTGGNEDTQYF. The gene calls are TRBV27 and TRBJ2-3; 11 nucleotides match TRBD1. J lost 5 bases, V lost 3 bases, and 10 bases had no gene match. The CDR3 has 17 residues. In germline, CDR1 is MNHEY, CDR2 SMNVEV (reference sequence).

The chain combines TRBV9 with TRBJ1-6; D might be TRBD1 (6 bases). V shed 0 bases and J shed 7 bases, with 11 bases lying between them. This CDR3 region has 15 residues. Germline assignment: CDR1 SGDLS and CDR2 YYNGEE. The CDR3 nucleotides are TGTGCCAGCAGCGTAGATGGCAGGGGAAATTCACCCCTCCACTTT. Protein sequence: CASSVDGRGNSPLHF.

The J gene is TRBJ2-1, the V gene TRBV5-1; D possibly corresponds to TRBD1 (6 bases). Deletions cut 3 bases from V and 8 bases from J, with 15 bases between. The CDR3 has 14 amino acids. The germline CDR1 and CDR2 sequences are SGHRS and YFSETQ. The CDR3 loop is CASSWRTDPHEQFF. The CDR3 bases are TGCGCCAGCAGCTGGAGGACAGACCCCCATGAGCAGTTCTTC.

V and J are TRBV7-9 and TRBJ2-7; 14 bases are shared with TRBD2. Germline loops: CDR1 SEHNR, CDR2 FQNEAQ (reference sequence). The ends lost 5 bases at V and 2 bases at J; junction bases unmatched: 8. The CDR3 spans 17 residues. CDR3 sequence: CASSPGTSGGNPYEQYF. CDR3 coding DNA: TGTGCCAGCAGCCCAGGGACTAGCGGGGGTAATCCCTACGAGCAGTACTTC.

This chain connects TRBV19 to TRBJ1-1; D gene unclear. V gave up 7 bases and J gave up 0 bases, with 15 bases separating them. CDR1 is LNHDA and CDR2 is SQIVND in the germline V gene (reference sequence). The CDR3 runs to 15 residues. CDR3 nucleotides: TGTGCCAGTAAGCGGACGCCAGGCCTGAACACTGAAGCTTTCTTT. Its translation is CASKRTPGLNTEAFF.

This clone was observed a handful of times. This chain links TRBV9 with TRBJ2-5, with D possibly TRBD2 on 5 matching bases. The germline V gene encodes CDR1 SGDLS and CDR2 YYNGEE. This CDR3 has 14 residues. V lost 3 bases and J 6 bases, leaving 15 bases between the germline ends. The CDR3 protein is CASSGVRELQTQYF. The CDR3 region has the DNA TGTGCCAGCAGCGGGGTAAGGGAGCTCCAGACCCAGTACTTC.

Only one count was recorded for this clone. This chain uses TRBV18 with TRBJ1-1; no clear D gene. Germline CDR1 reads KGHSH; CDR2 reads LQKENI. The CDR3 runs to 14 residues. Trimming took 3 bases from V and 4 from J, leaving 12 bases between them. The CDR3 coding sequence is TGTGCCAGCTCACCTCTCGAGTTTGGCACTGAAGCTTTCTTT. It specifies CASSPLEFGTEAFF.

This clone occurred a few times. The CDR3 bases are TGTGCCAGCAGCTTTTCCGACAGACCCTACGAGCAGTACTTC. It encodes CASSFSDRPYEQYF. The chain carries TRBV13 and TRBJ2-7, with D possibly matching TRBD1 (5 bases). The CDR3 spans 14 residues. The V end lost 3 bases, the J end lost 2 bases, and 11 bases lay between the germline ends. The germline gives CDR1 PRHDT, CDR2 FYEKMQ (reference sequence). The full variable domain, in which reference TRBV13 and TRBJ2-7 provide the parts outside the CDR3, is AAGVIQSPRHLIKEKRETATLKCYPIPRHDTVYWYQQGPGQDPQFLISFYEKMQSDKGSIPDRFSAQQFSDYHSELNMSSLELGDSALYFCASSFSDRPYEQYFGPGTRLTVT.

The chain recombines TRBV7-9 with TRBJ2-5; TRBD2 might be the D (7 bases). The V and J ends lost 4 bases and 5 bases respectively, with 17 bases between them. The CDR3 sequence is 15 residues long. The germline gives CDR1 SEHNR, CDR2 FQNEAQ (reference sequence). In nucleotides, the CDR3 is TGTGCCAGCAGCTCTACTTCGGGGGGCTTTGAGACCCAGTACTTC. Protein: CASSSTSGGFETQYF.

This CDR3 is CSVRDSGTQYF. Written as DNA, the CDR3 is TGCAGCGTTCGGGACTCGGGAACCCAGTACTTC. V is TRBV29-1 and J is TRBJ2-5, with D possibly being TRBD2 (6 bases). Germline lookup yields CDR1 SQVTM and CDR2 ANQGSEA. The CDR3 is 11 amino acids. Trimming took 5 bases from V and 8 from J, leaving 12 bases between them. Variable domain in full (rest from reference TRBV29-1 and TRBJ2-5): SAVISQKPSRDICQRGTSLTIQCQVDSQVTMMFWYRQQPGQSLTLIATANQGSEATYESGFVIDKFPISRPNLTFSTLTVSNMSPEDSSIYLCSVRDSGTQYFGPGTRLLVL.

The chain recombines TRBV18 with TRBJ1-1; D is uncertain. CDR1 and CDR2 (germline): KGHSH, LQKENI. The CDR3 runs 15 residues. Between the trimmed V and J ends, which lost 0 bases and 10 bases, there was a span of 18 bases. CDR3 nucleotide sequence: TGTGCCAGCTCACCACCGAATCTAGAGCGGCTACTAGCTTTCTTT. It specifies CASSPPNLERLLAFF.

The genes are TRBV7-9 and TRBJ1-2; D possibly corresponds to TRBD1 (6 bases). The CDR3 totals 13 residues. Trimming removed 4 bases at V and 5 bases at J, with 11 bases between. CDR1 and CDR2 (germline): SEHNR, FQNEAQ (reference sequence). For the CDR3, the DNA is TGTGCCAGCAGCTCAGGGGATTTTTATGGCTACACCTTC. Protein product: CASSSGDFYGYTF.

The chain carries TRBV4-1 and TRBJ2-3, with 9 bases that match TRBD2. The CDR3 covers 15 residues. Looked up from germline, CDR1 is MGHRA and CDR2 is YSYEKL. Trimming took 0 bases from V and 6 from J; bases not matched to a gene: 4. The CDR3 reads CASSQDGTSSDTQYF. The DNA of the CDR3 is TGCGCCAGCAGCCAAGATGGGACTAGCTCCGATACGCAGTATTTT.

CDR3 in amino acids: CASSMRLAGLRDTQYF. The CDR3 nucleotides read TGTGCCAGCAGCATGAGACTAGCGGGGTTGAGAGATACGCAGTATTTT. The chain employs TRBV5-4 and TRBJ2-3; TRBD2 matches at 11 bases. The germline V gene encodes CDR1 SGHNT and CDR2 YYREEE (reference sequence). The CDR3 is 16 amino acids. The V gene end was trimmed by 4 bases and the J gene end by 5 bases; junction bases not matched to a gene: 9.

The J gene is TRBJ1-2, the V gene TRBV6-5; TRBD1 matches 7 bases. CDR1 is MNHEY and CDR2 is SVGAGI in the germline V gene. V lost 5 bases to trimming and J lost 1 base; unmatched junction nucleotides: 7. This CDR3 spans 15 amino acids. CDR3 protein: CASSNRDSFNYGYTF. The CDR3 nucleotides read TGTGCCAGCAGTAACCGGGACAGCTTTAACTATGGCTACACCTTC.

A few counts support this clone. The rearrangement joins TRBV2 to TRBJ2-7, with D possibly matching TRBD1 (6 bases). The CDR3 is 14 amino acids. Germline CDR1 SNHLY, CDR2 FYNNEI. V was shortened by 3 bases and J by 7 bases, with 16 bases between the two germline ends. As DNA, the CDR3 is TGTGCCAGCAGTGACCGGACAGTTCTAAGTGAGCAGTACTTC. Translating it yields CASSDRTVLSEQYF. Together with reference TRBV2 and TRBJ2-7, the CDR3 gives the full variable domain: EPEVTQTPSHQVTQMGQEVILRCVPISNHLYFYWYRQILGQKVEFLVSFYNNEISEKSEIFDDQFSVERPDGSNFTLKIRSTKLEDSAMYFCASSDRTVLSEQYFGPGTRLTVT.

As concerns this clone: Germline and junction disagree at one end, which may indicate a read error. The V call is TRBV5-6, the J call TRBJ2-4, with D unresolved. The CDR3 covers 11 residues. Germline loops: CDR1 SGHDT, CDR2 YYEEEE. Here the CDR3 DNA reads TGTGCCAGCAGCTTTGGGCAGGATAATGCCTTC. Translating it yields CASSFGQDNAF.

J is TRBJ1-5 and V is TRBV6-5; D possibly corresponds to TRBD1 (6 bases). The V end was cut by 6 bases, the J end by 2 bases, with 11 bases between. The CDR3 is 14 amino acids. CDR1 MNHEY and CDR2 SVGAGI come from the germline V gene. DNA for the CDR3: TGTGCCAGCAGGGGGGACATTGGCAATCAGCCCCAGCATTTT. Translating gives CASRGDIGNQPQHF.

The chain links TRBV7-2 to TRBJ2-7; 8 bases agree with TRBD1. CDR3 length: 14 residues. Germline-derived CDR1 and CDR2 are SGHTA and FQGNSA. Trimming cost V 1 base and J 2 bases; bases outside gene matches: 1. CDR3 sequence reads: CASSLGDRPYEQYF. CDR3 nucleotide sequence: TGTGCCAGCAGCTTAGGGGACAGGCCCTACGAGCAGTACTTC.

This clone was counted between two and nine times. The V gene is TRBV7-8, the J gene TRBJ1-2; 8 bases fit TRBD1. Germline V lookup: CDR1 SGHVS, CDR2 FQNEAQ. The CDR3 is 14 residues long. Germline trimming cut 3 bases from V and 6 bases from J; bases unmatched to any gene: 6. The CDR3 bases are TGTGCCAGCAGCTTGGACAGGGACGGTCATGGCTACACCTTC. Its protein product is CASSLDRDGHGYTF.

This rearrangement joins TRBV7-2 to TRBJ1-5; TRBD1 agrees at 8 bases. CDR3 length: 17 amino acids. V shed 2 bases and J 1 base; nucleotides not matched to a gene: 7. Germline V gene sequence: CDR1 SGHTA, CDR2 FQGNSA. The CDR3 is CASSLTAGGRSNQPQHF. The CDR3 DNA reads TGTGCCAGCAGCTTAACTGCAGGGGGCAGAAGCAATCAGCCCCAGCATTTT.

The chain carries TRBV5-6 and TRBJ2-5; weak D call: TRBD1 (6 bases). With the DNA end fitting TRBJ2-7 better, the J assignment may be wrong. This CDR3 comprises 12 residues. In germline, CDR1 is SGHDT, CDR2 YYEEEE. The CDR3 sequence is CASGRQEYEQYF. For the CDR3, the DNA is TGTGCCAGCGGAAGACAGGAATACGAGCAGTACTTC.

This chain uses TRBV5-4 with TRBJ1-2; tentative D call: TRBD1 (6 bases). CDR3 length: 15 residues. V lost 4 bases and J lost 2, with 15 bases in between. Germline loops: CDR1 SGHNT, CDR2 YYREEE (reference sequence). CDR3 DNA: TGTGCCAGCAGCATCACAGGGACGGGGAACTATGGCTACACCTTC. Translation: CASSITGTGNYGYTF.